Listed here is a single TCR beta chain. Its antigen is currently unknown. Germline CDR1 and CDR2: DFQATT and SNEGSKA (reference sequence). The length of the CDR3 is 13 residues. The ends were cut back, 0 bases at V and 14 bases at J, with 18 bases in the middle. These data come from a study of T cell repertoires in cytomegalovirus infection. TCRdb processed the reads anew with MiXCR; each CDR3 protein has one entry. The table records hundreds of thousands of distinct CDR3 sequences, approximately 42% of them present only once. This specimen consisted of cultured PBMCs, obtained from culture after CMV antigen stimulation. The gene calls are TRBV20-1 and TRBJ2-3, with D tentatively TRBD2 (6 bases). The TCR sequence derives from a human donor in good health (CMV status not recorded). Some clones in this sample may be carry-over from other donors' samples. CDR3 protein: CSARETREARLYF. Written as DNA, the CDR3 is TGCAGTGCTAGAGAAACCAGGGAGGCCCGGCTGTATTTT.